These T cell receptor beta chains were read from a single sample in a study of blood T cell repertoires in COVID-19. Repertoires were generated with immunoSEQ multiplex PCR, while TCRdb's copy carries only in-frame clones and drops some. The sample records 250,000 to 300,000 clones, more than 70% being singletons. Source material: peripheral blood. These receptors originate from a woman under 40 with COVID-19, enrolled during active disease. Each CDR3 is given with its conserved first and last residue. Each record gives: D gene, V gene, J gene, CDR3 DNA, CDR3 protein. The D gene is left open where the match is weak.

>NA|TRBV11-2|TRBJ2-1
TGTGCCAGCAGGGGGGGAGCGCGGAGCTCCTACAATGAGCAGTTCTTC
CASRGGARSSYNEQFF
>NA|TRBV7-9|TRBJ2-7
TGTGCCAGCAGCCCGGGACAAACCTACGAGCAGTACTTC
CASSPGQTYEQYF
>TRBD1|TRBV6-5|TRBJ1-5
TGTGCCAGCAGCTTCCAGGGGGCTAATCAGCCCCAGCATTTT
CASSFQGANQPQHF
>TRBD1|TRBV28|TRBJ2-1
TGTGCCAGCCCCCCCCGGGACAGAAATAACAATGAGCAGTTCTTC
CASPPRDRNNNEQFF
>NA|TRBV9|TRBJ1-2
TGTGCCAGCAGGGGGCAGGGACACCCATGGGTCTACACCTTC
CASRGQGHPWVYTF
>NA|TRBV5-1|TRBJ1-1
TGCGCCAGCAGCAACCCGACAGGTATGAACACTGAAGCTTTCTTT
CASSNPTGMNTEAFF
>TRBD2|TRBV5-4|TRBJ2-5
TGTGCCAGCAGTGAGCGGGGCCCAGAGACCCAGTACTTC
CASSERGPETQYF
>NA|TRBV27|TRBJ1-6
TGTGCCAGCAGTCTCAGACGGGATAATTCACCCCTCCACTTT
CASSLRRDNSPLHF
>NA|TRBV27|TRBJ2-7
TGTGCCAGCAGTTCAGGACTACCAGGGTCCTACGAGCAGTACTTC
CASSSGLPGSYEQYF
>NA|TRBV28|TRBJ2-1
TGTGCCAGCAGTCCCCCTGAGGGCTCCTACAATGAGCAGTTCTTC
CASSPPEGSYNEQFF